These 2 T cell receptor beta chains were all obtained from the same sample, sequenced in a study of cytomegalovirus exposure and HLA in healthy donors. The PCR had 60 Vbeta and 13 Jbeta primers. Sequencing used immunoSEQ multiplex PCR; TCRdb keeps in-frame clones, though not all of them. The repertoire holds over 95,000 clones, with about three quarters as singletons. Sequencing was carried out using PBMCs. The receptor source for this set is a woman aged 40 to 50 in good health and CMV-seropositive.

V gene TRBV27 combines with J gene TRBJ1-2, with 12 bases fitting TRBD1. Germline-derived CDR1 and CDR2 are MNHEY and SMNVEV (reference sequence). Losses at the gene ends were 5 bases for V and 7 bases for J; bases not matched to a gene: 5. The CDR3 consists of 14 residues. DNA of the CDR3: TGTGCCAGCAGTCGGGGACAGGGGGCTGCTGGCTACACCTTC. It translates to CASSRGQGAAGYTF.

The genes are TRBV28 and TRBJ1-1; 9 nucleotides align to TRBD1. The V gene end was trimmed by 1 base and the J gene end by 1 base; junction bases not matched to a gene: 7. The CDR3 contains 17 residues. Germline values: CDR1 MDHEN, CDR2 SYDVKM. The CDR3: CASSLYRGRIKNTEAFF. The CDR3 DNA sequence: TGTGCCAGCAGTTTATACAGGGGGCGTATAAAGAACACTGAAGCTTTCTTT.